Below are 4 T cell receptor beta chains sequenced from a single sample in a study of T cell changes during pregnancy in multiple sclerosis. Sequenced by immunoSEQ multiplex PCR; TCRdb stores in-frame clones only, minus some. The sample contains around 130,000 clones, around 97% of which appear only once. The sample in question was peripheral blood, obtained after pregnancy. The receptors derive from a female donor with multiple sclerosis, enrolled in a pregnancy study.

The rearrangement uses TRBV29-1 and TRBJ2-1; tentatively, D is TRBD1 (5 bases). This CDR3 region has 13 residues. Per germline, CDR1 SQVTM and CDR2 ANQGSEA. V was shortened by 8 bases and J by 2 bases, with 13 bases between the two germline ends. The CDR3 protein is CSLRQFTYNEQFF. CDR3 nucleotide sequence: TGCAGCCTGCGACAGTTCACCTACAATGAGCAGTTCTTC.

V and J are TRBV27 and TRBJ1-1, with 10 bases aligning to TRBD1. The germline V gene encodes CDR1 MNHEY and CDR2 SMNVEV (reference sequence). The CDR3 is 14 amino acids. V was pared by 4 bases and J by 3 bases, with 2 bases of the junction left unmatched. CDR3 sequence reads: CASSYGQGDTEAFF. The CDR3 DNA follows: TGTGCCAGCAGTTACGGACAGGGGGACACTGAAGCTTTCTTT.

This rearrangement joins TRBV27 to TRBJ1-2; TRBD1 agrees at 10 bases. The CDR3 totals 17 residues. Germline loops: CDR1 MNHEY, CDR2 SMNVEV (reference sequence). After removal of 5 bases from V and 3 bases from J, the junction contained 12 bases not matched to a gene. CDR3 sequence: CASSDTGQGSEYYGYTF. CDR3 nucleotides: TGTGCCAGCAGTGACACGGGACAGGGGTCGGAATACTATGGCTACACCTTC.

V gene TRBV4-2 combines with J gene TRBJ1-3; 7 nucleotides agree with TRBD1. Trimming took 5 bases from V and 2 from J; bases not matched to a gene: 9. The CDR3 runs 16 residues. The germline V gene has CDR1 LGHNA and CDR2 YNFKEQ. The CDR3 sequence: CASSAVEQGTGNTIYF. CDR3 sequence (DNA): TGTGCCAGCAGCGCGGTTGAACAGGGGACTGGAAACACCATATATTTT.